This record covers a single T cell receptor (beta chain). Germline V gene sequence: CDR1 SGHAT, CDR2 FQNNGV. The CDR3 length is 14 residues. V lost 0 bases and J 0 bases, leaving 6 bases between the germline ends. The data were obtained in a study of cytomegalovirus exposure and HLA in healthy donors. 13 Jbeta primers and 60 Vbeta primers were used for the PCR. Sequenced by immunoSEQ multiplex PCR; TCRdb stores in-frame clones only, minus some. The data contain around 120,000 clones, roughly 82% of them singletons. The chain carries TRBV11-2 and TRBJ2-7; no clear D gene. Sample: PBMCs. The source of this sequence is a man between 45 and 60 years old in good health and CMV-seronegative. CDR3 coding DNA: TGTGCCAGCAGCTTAGACTGGAGCTCCTACGAGCAGTACTTC. Translation: CASSLDWSSYEQYF.